This T cell receptor beta chain was profiled in a study of blood T cell repertoires in COVID-19 (dated by TCRdb to 2018 to 2021). Looking at the study overall: Collaborator samples came from the United States, Italy and Spain and covered acute and convalescent phases of COVID-19. A de-identified subject ID, COVID-19 status, age in years and sex were almost always included in the sample metadata. Samples came from the ongoing ImmuneRACE study (first 160 participants) plus 1,254 subjects from 6 global collaborators. The dataset comprised deeply sampled blood TCRbeta repertoires from subjects exposed to, actively infected with, or recovered from COVID-19. HLA class I and class II types, where available, came from metadata supplied by the sample provider rather than from assay-based typing. The repertoires were released in a freely available public database meant as a resource for research on the immune response to SARS-CoV-2. The material from the prospective study consisted of cDNA or gDNA derived from T cells, B-cell-depleted T cells, or PBMCs.

TCRbeta CDR3 regions were amplified from genomic DNA using the immunoSEQ Assay, a bias-controlled multiplex PCR. In the paper's pipeline: Nucleated cell counts per sample were estimated from amplification of reference gene primers within the assay. Sequence reads were collapsed and filtered to measure the absolute abundance of every unique TCRbeta CDR3 rearrangement. For each sample, productive Simpson clonality was calculated as the square root of Simpson's diversity index across productive rearrangements. The clones in this table, taken by TCRdb from immuneACCESS, are in-frame only. Not every clone is retained; where verified, under half of the shortfall comes from an unresolved V gene, and the cause of the rest is unknown. The V and J calls and clone size come from that table; D and trimming were worked out from the DNA. This sample has a few hundred thousand clones in its table, and about nine tenths of those were observed once. The ten largest clones represent 5.5% to 7% of the sample.

V is cut by 0 bases and J by 8 bases, and the space between the germline ends is 15 bases. The CDR3 runs 15 residues from the cysteine to the phenylalanine. Just the 45-base CDR3 DNA is kept, in frame starting at base 1. The germline V gene gives CDR1 as SGDLS and CDR2 as YYNGEE. What the research found in general, with its limitations: How much clinical and demographic metadata was included differed by source and by participant, and the metadata was provided uncurated.

A second Seattle source provided samples from volunteer blood donors who had recovered from COVID-19. Each collaborating institution followed its own protocols to collect whole blood in K2EDTA tubes. Collaborator samples were shipped for TCRbeta analysis as frozen whole blood, isolated PBMCs, or DNA extracted from either sample type. This clone was seen only a few times. The target of this receptor is not known. No base-level quality is on record; no much larger clone is a single base apart. This receptor chain uses TRBV9 and TRBJ2-1, with a weak D call of TRBD1 (5 bases match). The sequence was collected from a woman younger than 45 who had recovered from COVID-19. Sequencing input: peripheral blood. The bases are TGTGCCAGCAGCGTAGCTGGAGCAGGGTTCGATGAGCAGTTCTTC. Its translation is CASSVAGAGFDEQFF.